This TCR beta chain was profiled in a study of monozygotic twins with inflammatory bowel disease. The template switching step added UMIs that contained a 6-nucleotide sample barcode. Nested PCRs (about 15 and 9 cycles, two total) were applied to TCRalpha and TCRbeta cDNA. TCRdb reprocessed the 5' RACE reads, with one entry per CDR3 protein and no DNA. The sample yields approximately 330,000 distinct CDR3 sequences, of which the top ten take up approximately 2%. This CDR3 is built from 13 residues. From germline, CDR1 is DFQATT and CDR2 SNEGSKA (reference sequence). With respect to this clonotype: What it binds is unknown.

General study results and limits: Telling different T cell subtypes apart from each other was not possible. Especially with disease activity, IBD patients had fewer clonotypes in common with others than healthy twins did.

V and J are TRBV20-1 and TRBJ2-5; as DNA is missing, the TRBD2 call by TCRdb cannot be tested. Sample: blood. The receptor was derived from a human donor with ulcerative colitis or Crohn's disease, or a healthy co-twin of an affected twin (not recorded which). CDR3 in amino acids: CSAQSAGEETQYF.